Reported below is one TCR beta chain. Its specific antigen is unknown. No clone much larger than this one lies a single base away; base qualities are absent. The trial excluded patients who had a history of autoimmune disease or who were on systemic immunosuppression. Peripheral blood for TCR sequencing was collected from all dose cohorts at baseline, on cycle 4 day 1, and on cycle 7 day 1. Samples came from an open-label, multicenter, first-in-human phase I dose-escalation trial of ivuxolimab. Adults with locally advanced or metastatic head and neck squamous cell, hepatocellular, melanoma or renal cell carcinoma were enrolled in the trial. CD4+ and CD8+ T cells were sorted separately from peripheral blood before TCR sequencing. This entry comes from a study of OX40 agonist ivuxolimab in advanced cancers. Turning to the overall study: The costimulatory receptor OX40 (CD134) was targeted by ivuxolimab, a fully human IgG2 agonistic monoclonal antibody. Patients were allowed to have had prior anti-PD-1, anti-PD-L1 or anti-CTLA-4 therapy, and around 40% of the dose-escalation patients had previously received checkpoint inhibitors. A male proportion of 70% to 90% and a mean age of approximately 61 years, ranging from 23 to 79, were recorded for the dose-escalation cohort. Intravenous ivuxolimab was administered to patients every 2 weeks at six dose levels: 0.01, 0.1, 0.3, 1.5, 3 and 10 mg/kg. The paper covers the monotherapy dose-escalation part of the phase I ivuxolimab trial, which included N of about 56 patients. The point of sequencing TCRbeta in the periphery was to test whether ivuxolimab changed TCR sequence diversity and drove clonal T-cell expansion. Partial responses occurred in three dose-escalation patients: two with cutaneous melanoma and one with hepatocellular carcinoma. Of the approximately 53 patients in dose escalation, 19 had hepatocellular carcinoma, some 15 had melanoma, 9 had renal cell carcinoma and 9 had head and neck cancer.

To sequence the TCRbeta CDR3 region, genomic DNA was isolated from the sorted cells. The immunoSEQ Assay was used for sequencing of TCRbeta CDR3 regions. Entries here come from immuneACCESS through TCRdb and include only in-frame sequences with V and J called. Some clones fail to appear in such tables; in the studies checked, an unresolved V gene covers under half of the shortfall, and the cause of the remainder is unknown. Present in this sample are 50,000 to 75,000 clones, 82% of which were seen just once. The top ten hold around 1.6% of the sample. Overall results and qualifications from the work: In the 0.1-3.0 mg/kg groups, partial responders were among the patients with the lowest normalized peripheral clonal expansion, particularly in CD8+ T cells. At doses of 0.1 to 3.0 mg/kg, clonal expansion of both CD4+ and CD8+ T cells in blood was seen between baseline and week 6. Low levels of normalized T-cell clonal expansion were also seen in some patients who did not respond. Antigen specificity was not determined for the clonally expanded peripheral T cells. After ivuxolimab, more expanded clones were found on average in CD8+ T cells than in CD4+ T cells.

The sequence was collected from an adult with an advanced solid tumor such as melanoma, head and neck, liver or kidney cancer. This specimen consisted of CD4+ or CD8+ T cells sorted from blood, obtained in a trial of the OX40 agonist ivuxolimab.

The DNA sequence is given as TGTGCCAGCAGCCCGGACAGAAGGAGCTCCTACGAGCAGTACTTC. This translates into CASSPDRRSSYEQYF. The sequence joins TRBV7-2 to TRBJ2-7; tentative D gene TRBD1, with 6 bases matching. The junction carries 14 bases between V and J, which are trimmed by 5 bases and 0 bases respectively. The germline V gene provides CDR1 SGHTA and CDR2 FQGNSA. Its CDR3 holds 15 amino acids, cysteine through phenylalanine. Only CDR3 DNA remains: 45 bases, in frame from the first base.